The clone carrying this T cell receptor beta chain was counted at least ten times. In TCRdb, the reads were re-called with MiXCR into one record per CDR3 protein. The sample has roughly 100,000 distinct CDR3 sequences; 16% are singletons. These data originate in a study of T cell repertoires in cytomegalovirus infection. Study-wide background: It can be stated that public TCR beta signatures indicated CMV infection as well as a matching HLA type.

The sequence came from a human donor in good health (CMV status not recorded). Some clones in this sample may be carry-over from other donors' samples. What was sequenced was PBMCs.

The CDR3 reads CASSVPPNTEAFF. DNA for the CDR3: TGTGCCAGCAGTGTCCCCCCGAACACTGAAGCTTTCTTT. V usage is TRBV25-1 and J usage is TRBJ1-1; D remains ambiguous. The germline V gene has CDR1 MGHDK and CDR2 SYGVNS. The CDR3 has 13 amino acids. Trimming removed 4 bases at V and 1 base at J, with 7 bases between.